The 4 T cell receptor beta chains given below trace back to one sample, sequenced in a study of Ad26.COV2.S vaccination and SARS-CoV-2 variants. The treatment is: 15 to 20 received Ad26.COV2.S at low or high dose, single or two shots; roughly five received placebo; per-sample allocation not given. The samples were gathered on day 63 after the first injection of vaccine or placebo. Produced via immunoSEQ multiplex PCR; TCRdb's table is partial and in-frame only. The table records hundreds of thousands of clones, roughly 89% of them present only once. Sequences were derived from peripheral blood, sampled in a trial of Ad26.COV2.S vaccine versus placebo. The receptors stem from a person between 18 and 65 years old who received the Ad26.COV2.S COVID-19 vaccine or a placebo.

This chain uses TRBV11-3 with TRBJ1-6; D gene unclear. In germline, CDR1 is SGHNT, CDR2 YENEEA. The V end lost 3 bases, the J end lost 5 bases, and 8 bases lay between the germline ends. The length of the CDR3 is 14 residues. As DNA, the CDR3 is TGTGCCAGCAGCTTTCGTTCGGATAATTCACCCCTCCACTTT. As protein: CASSFRSDNSPLHF. The full variable domain, rest sourced from reference TRBV11-3 and TRBJ1-6, is EAGVVQSPRYKIIEKKQPVAFWCNPISGHNTLYWYLQNLGQGPELLIRYENEEAVDDSQLPKDRFSAERLKGVDSTLKIQPAELGDSAVYLCASSFRSDNSPLHFGNGTRLTVT.

The rearrangement joins TRBV5-1 to TRBJ2-5; D unresolved. V was clipped by 1 base and J by 9 bases, with 16 bases between them. CDR3 length equals 14 residues. CDR1 SGHRS and CDR2 YFSETQ come from the germline V gene. The CDR3, as DNA: TGCGCCAGCAGCTTGAACAGACCTCCGGCGGCCCAGTACTTC. It specifies CASSLNRPPAAQYF.

V and J are TRBV5-3 and TRBJ2-3; D might be TRBD2 (5 bases). TRBV5-3 is an open reading frame whose function is uncertain. Trimming removed 4 bases at V and 2 bases at J, with 17 bases between. The CDR3 is 16 amino acids. The CDR3: CARSPHRGEFTDTQYF. The CDR3 DNA reads TGTGCCAGAAGCCCCCATCGGGGAGAGTTCACAGATACGCAGTATTTT.

The chain combines TRBV6-2 or TRBV6-3 with TRBJ2-7; the match to TRBD2 covers 12 bases. The germline V gene encodes CDR1 MNHEY and CDR2 SVGEGT. The CDR3 sequence is 15 residues long. The trim removed 4 bases at V and 3 bases at J, leaving 4 bases unmatched. DNA of the CDR3: TGTGCCAGCAGTTCCGGACTAGCGGGGAACTACGAGCAGTACGTC. It codes for CASSSGLAGNYEQYV.